This T cell receptor beta chain was captured in a study of identical twins. Study results and caveats: Models predicted less out-of-frame TCR alpha sharing in monozygotic twins than was found.

MiXCR, run by TCRdb on the 5' RACE reads, gives a single entry per CDR3 protein. The sample carries approximately 500,000 distinct CDR3 sequences, less than 25% recorded once. A word on this clonotype: Its antigen is unknown.

This sample was shared with a second study, whose subject was T cells expressing NK-cell markers.

The sequence came from a woman under 30 in good health. Sample: CD4+ T cells sorted from blood.

This CDR3 is CASSSGSLGPSDTQYF. CDR3 bases: TGCGCCAGCAGCTCCGGCTCTCTAGGACCGTCCGATACGCAGTATTTT. J is TRBJ2-3 and V is TRBV5-1; no definite D call. V lost 3 bases and J lost 6, with 20 bases in between. CDR1 and CDR2 from the germline V gene are SGHRS and YFSETQ. The CDR3 is 16 amino acids.